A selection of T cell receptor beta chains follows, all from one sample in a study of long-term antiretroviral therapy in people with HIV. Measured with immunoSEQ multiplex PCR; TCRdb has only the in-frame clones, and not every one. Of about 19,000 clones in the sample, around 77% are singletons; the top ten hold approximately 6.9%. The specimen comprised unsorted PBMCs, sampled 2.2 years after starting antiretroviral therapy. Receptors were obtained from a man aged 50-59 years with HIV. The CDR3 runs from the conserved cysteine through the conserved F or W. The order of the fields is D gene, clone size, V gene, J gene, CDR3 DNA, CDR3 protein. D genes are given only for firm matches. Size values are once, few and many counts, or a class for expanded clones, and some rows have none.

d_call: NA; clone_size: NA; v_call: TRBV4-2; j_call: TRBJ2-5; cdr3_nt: TGTGCCAGCAGCCAAGAAGCTCGGGGGGCGGTTGAGACCCAGTACTTC; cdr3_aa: CASSQEARGAVETQYF
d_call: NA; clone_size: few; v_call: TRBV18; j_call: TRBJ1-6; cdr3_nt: TGTGCCAGCTCACCAATGGAGAACCCAGGATCACCCCTCCACTTT; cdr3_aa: CASSPMENPGSPLHF
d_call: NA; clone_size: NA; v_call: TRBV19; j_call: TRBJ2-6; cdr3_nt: TGTGCCAGTATGGAGGGTTCGATCTCTGGGGCCAACGTCCTGACTTTC; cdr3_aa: CASMEGSISGANVLTF
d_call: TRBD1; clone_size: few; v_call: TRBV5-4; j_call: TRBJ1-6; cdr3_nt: TGTGCCAGCAGCATCGGACAGGGGGCCAATTCACCCCTCCACTTT; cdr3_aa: CASSIGQGANSPLHF
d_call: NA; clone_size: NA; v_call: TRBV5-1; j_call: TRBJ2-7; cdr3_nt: TGCGCCAGCAGCCCGGGGTCGAGGGGGGCCCAGGGGGAGCAGTACTTC; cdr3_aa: CASSPGSRGAQGEQYF
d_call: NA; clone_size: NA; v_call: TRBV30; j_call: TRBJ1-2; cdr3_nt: TGTGCCTGGAGTGACGGGCCTCGGGGCTATGGCTACACCTTC; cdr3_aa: CAWSDGPRGYGYTF
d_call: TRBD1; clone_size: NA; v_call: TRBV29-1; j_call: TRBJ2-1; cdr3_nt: TGCAGCGTTGAAGATATACAGGGGGTTGTCTACAATGAGCAGTTCTTC; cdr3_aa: CSVEDIQGVVYNEQFF
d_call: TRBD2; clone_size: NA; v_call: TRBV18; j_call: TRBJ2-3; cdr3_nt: TGTGCCAGCTCACCCCCTAGCGGGAATTTACGCACAGATACGCAGTATTTT; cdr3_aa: CASSPPSGNLRTDTQYF
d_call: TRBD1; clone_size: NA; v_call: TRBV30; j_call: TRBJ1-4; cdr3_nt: TGTGCCTGGAGTTCCGGGACAGGGAGGGAAAAACTGTTTTTT; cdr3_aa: CAWSSGTGREKLFF
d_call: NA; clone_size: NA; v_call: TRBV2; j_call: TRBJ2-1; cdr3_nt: TGTGCCAGCCGAAACAATGAGCAGTTCTTC; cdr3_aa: CASRNNEQFF
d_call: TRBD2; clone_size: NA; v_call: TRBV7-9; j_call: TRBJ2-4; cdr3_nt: TGTGCCAGCAGCCTCCCTGCTAGCGGTCTAGCCAAAAACATTCAGTACTTC; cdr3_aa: CASSLPASGLAKNIQYF
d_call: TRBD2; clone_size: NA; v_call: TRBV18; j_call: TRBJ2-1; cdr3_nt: TGTGCCAGCTCACCGACTAGCGGGGCGCACACGAATGAGCAGTTCTTC; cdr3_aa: CASSPTSGAHTNEQFF
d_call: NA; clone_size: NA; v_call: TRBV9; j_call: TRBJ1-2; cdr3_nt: TGTGCCAGCAGCGTAGAAGGGACGGGGCCTGGCTACACCTTC; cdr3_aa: CASSVEGTGPGYTF
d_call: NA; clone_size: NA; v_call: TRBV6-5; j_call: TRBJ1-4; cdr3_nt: TGTGCCAGCAGTCCTCTGGACGAGGAAAAACTGTTTTTT; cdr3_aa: CASSPLDEEKLFF
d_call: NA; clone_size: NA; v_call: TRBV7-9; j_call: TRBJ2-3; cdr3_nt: TGTGCCAGCAGCTTACAGAGTTCTAGCACAGATACGCAGTATTTT; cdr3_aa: CASSLQSSSTDTQYF
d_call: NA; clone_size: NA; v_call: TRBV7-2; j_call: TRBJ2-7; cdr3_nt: TGTGCCAGCAGTCTGACAGCCTCCTACGAGCAGTACTTC; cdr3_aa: CASSLTASYEQYF
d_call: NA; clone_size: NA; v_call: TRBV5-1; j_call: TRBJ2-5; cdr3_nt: TGCGCCAGCAGCTTCATCCCAGGGTCCCAAGAGACCCAGTACTTC; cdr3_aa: CASSFIPGSQETQYF
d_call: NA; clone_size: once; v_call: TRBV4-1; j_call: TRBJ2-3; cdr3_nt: TGCGCCAGCAGCCATATACCTGGACCCGGAGGAACAGATACGCAGTATTTT; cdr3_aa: CASSHIPGPGGTDTQYF
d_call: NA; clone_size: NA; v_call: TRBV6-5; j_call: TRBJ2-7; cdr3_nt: TGTGCCAGCAGGGGGAGGCACAATCTCTACGAGCAGTACTTC; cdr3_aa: CASRGRHNLYEQYF
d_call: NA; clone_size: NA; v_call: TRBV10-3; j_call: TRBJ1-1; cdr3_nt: TGTGCCATCAGTGAAGGCGACTGGACCACTGAAGCTTTCTTT; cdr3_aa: CAISEGDWTTEAFF
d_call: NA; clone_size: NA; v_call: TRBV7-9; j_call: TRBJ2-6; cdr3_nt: TGTGCCAGCAGCTCCGGACTTCCGAAAGGCTCTGGGGCCAACGTCCTGACTTTC; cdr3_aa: CASSSGLPKGSGANVLTF
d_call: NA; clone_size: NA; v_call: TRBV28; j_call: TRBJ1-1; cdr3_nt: TGTGCCAGCAGTTTTTGGGGGGGAGCTTTCTTT; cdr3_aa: CASSFWGGAFF
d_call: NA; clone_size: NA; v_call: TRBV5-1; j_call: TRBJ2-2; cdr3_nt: TGCGCCAGCAGCTTAGAGCTAAGGGAGCTGTTTTTT; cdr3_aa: CASSLELRELFF
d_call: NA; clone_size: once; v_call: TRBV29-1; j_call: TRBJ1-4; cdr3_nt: TGCAGCGTTGAAGGGTTTGCAACTAATGAAAAACTGTTTTTT; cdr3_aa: CSVEGFATNEKLFF
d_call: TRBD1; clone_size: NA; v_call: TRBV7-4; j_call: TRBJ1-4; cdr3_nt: TGTGCCAGCAGCGCAGGACAGGGGGCCCTCTCAACTAATGAAAAACTGTTTTTT; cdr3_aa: CASSAGQGALSTNEKLFF
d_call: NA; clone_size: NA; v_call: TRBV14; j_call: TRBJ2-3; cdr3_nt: TGTGCCAGCAGCCAAGTTATCCAGGGAAAGGCGCAGTATTTT; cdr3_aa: CASSQVIQGKAQYF
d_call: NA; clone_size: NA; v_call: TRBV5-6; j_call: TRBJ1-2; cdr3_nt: TGTGCCAGCAGCTTGGGCTACTCAGGGGTAGGCTACACCTTC; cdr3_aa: CASSLGYSGVGYTF
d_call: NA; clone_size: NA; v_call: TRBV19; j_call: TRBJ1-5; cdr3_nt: TGTGCCAGTATTGAGGGACACTACAGCAATCAGCCCCAGCATTTT; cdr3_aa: CASIEGHYSNQPQHF